Listed here are 15 T cell receptor beta chains from one sample, sequenced in a study of T cells in Graves' hyperthyroidism and ophthalmopathy. Template material for amplifying TCR beta CDR3 regions consisted of RNA transcripts. Initially, a first-round RT-PCR of the TCR CDR3 employed the HTBI primer set. A single record per CDR3 protein comes from TCRdb applying MiXCR to the multiplex PCR reads. The sample has approximately 720,000 distinct CDR3 sequences; 18% are singletons. Sequences were obtained from blood. These receptor sequences come from a woman aged 50 to 60 with Graves' hyperthyroidism that later progressed to Graves' ophthalmopathy.

This clonotype has at least ten counts. The genes are TRBV6-1 and TRBJ1-2; TRBD1 aligns across 7 bases. CDR3 size: 14 residues. The germline V gene encodes CDR1 MNHNS and CDR2 SASEGT. J lost 7 bases, V lost 5 bases, and 10 bases had no gene match. The CDR3 region is CASSYFEGARGYTF. CDR3 in DNA: TGTGCCAGCAGTTATTTCGAGGGGGCGCGTGGCTACACCTTC.

On this clonotype itself: A much larger clonotype is one base distant, so this may be a read error. This chain uses TRBV30 with TRBJ2-7; 8 positions agree with TRBD1. Germline V gives CDR1 GTSNPN, CDR2 SVGIG (reference sequence). The CDR3 extends over 16 amino acids. The CDR3 nucleotides are TGTGTCTGGCTTCCAGGTAATACAGGGGGTAGAGACGAGCAGTACTTC. Translation gives CVWLPGNTGGRDEQYF. Drawing the rest from reference TRBV30 and TRBJ2-7, the complete variable domain is SQTIHQWPATLVQPVGSPLSLECTVEGTSNPNLYWYRQAAGRGLQLLFYSVGIGQISSEVPQNLSASRPQDRQFILSSKKLLLSDSGFYLCVWLPGNTGGRDEQYFGPGTRLTVT.

This clonotype was detected only a few times. The chain combines TRBV5-1 with TRBJ2-3; weak D call: TRBD1 (6 bases). In germline, CDR1 is SGHRS, CDR2 YFSETQ. Trimming pared 4 bases from V and 10 bases from J, leaving 10 bases between. The CDR3 contains 11 residues. The CDR3 loop reads CASSPGHAQYF. The CDR3 DNA reads TGCGCCAGCAGCCCGGGACATGCGCAGTATTTT.

The chain couples TRBV13 to TRBJ2-1; D is ambiguous. V gave up 1 base and J gave up 11 bases, with 9 bases separating them. This CDR3 region has 12 residues. The V gene's germline CDR1 is PRHDT and CDR2 FYEKMQ (reference sequence). The CDR3 spells CASSLEWGKQFF. CDR3 bases: TGTGCCAGCAGCTTAGAGTGGGGAAAGCAGTTCTTC.

This chain uses TRBV4-2 with TRBJ1-2; D remains ambiguous. The CDR3 is made up of 15 amino acids. CDR1 and CDR2 (germline): LGHNA, YNFKEQ. Trimming removed 0 bases at V and 4 bases at J, with 12 bases between. For the CDR3, the DNA is TGTGCCAGCAGCCAAGATCTTCCGGATCCCTATGGCTACACCTTC. Its translation is CASSQDLPDPYGYTF.

This chain connects TRBV11-3 to TRBJ1-6; D ambiguous. The CDR3 has 14 residues. Germline V gives CDR1 SGHNT, CDR2 YENEEA. Trimming shortened V by 2 bases and J by 10 bases, and 12 bases separated the two germline ends. The CDR3 DNA reads TGTGCCAGCAGCTTAATCACCGTGGGATCACCCCTCCACTTT. Translation: CASSLITVGSPLHF. The complete variable domain, with remaining parts taken from reference TRBV11-3 and TRBJ1-6, reads EAGVVQSPRYKIIEKKQPVAFWCNPISGHNTLYWYLQNLGQGPELLIRYENEEAVDDSQLPKDRFSAERLKGVDSTLKIQPAELGDSAVYLCASSLITVGSPLHFGNGTRLTVT.

This clonotype was observed at least ten times. J is TRBJ2-7 and V is TRBV6-1; 8 positions agree with TRBD1. Per germline, CDR1 MNHNS and CDR2 SASEGT. Germline trimming cut 3 bases from V and 2 bases from J; bases unmatched to any gene: 3. The CDR3 consists of 14 residues. The CDR3 coding sequence is TGTGCCAGCAGTGAGGACAGGGACGCCTACGAGCAGTACTTC. Its translation: CASSEDRDAYEQYF.

The V call is TRBV5-1, the J call TRBJ2-7, with 10 bases identical to TRBD1. Germline CDR1 and CDR2: SGHRS and YFSETQ. V lost 4 bases to trimming and J lost 5 bases; unmatched junction nucleotides: 9. The CDR3 loop spans 15 amino acids. DNA for the CDR3: TGCGCCAGCAGCCAGCGGACAGGGGGAGCGAACGAGCAGTACTTC. Its translation: CASSQRTGGANEQYF.

The rearrangement joins TRBV6-1 to TRBJ2-3, with D tentatively TRBD2 (6 bases). V lost 8 bases to trimming and J lost 6 bases, with 12 bases between them. The CDR3 is made up of 12 amino acids. Germline V CDR1 and CDR2: MNHNS, SASEGT. DNA for the CDR3: TGTGCCAGCGGTGTGGGGAGGGATACGCAGTATTTT. This sequence encodes CASGVGRDTQYF.

This clonotype was observed a few times. The chain is built from TRBV9 and TRBJ1-1; D is undetermined. Trimming shortened V by 0 bases and J by 6 bases, and 12 bases separated the two germline ends. The length of the CDR3 is 14 residues. Germline V gene lookup returns CDR1 SGDLS and CDR2 YYNGEE. The CDR3 reads CASSVVFGGPEAFF. The DNA for the CDR3 is TGTGCCAGCAGCGTAGTCTTCGGCGGCCCTGAAGCTTTCTTT.

Many counts were recorded for this clonotype. The CDR3 is CASSLEGVWGVRAFF. The CDR3 DNA follows: TGTGCCAGCAGCTTAGAGGGGGTTTGGGGAGTACGAGCTTTCTTT. The chain recombines TRBV11-2 with TRBJ1-1; perhaps TRBD1 as D (5 bases). V was pared by 0 bases and J by 10 bases, with 18 bases between. This CDR3 comprises 15 residues. The V gene's germline CDR1 is SGHAT and CDR2 FQNNGV.

The chain joins TRBV3-1 to TRBJ2-5; D is possibly TRBD1 or TRBD2 (6 bases each). Germline CDR1 reads LGHDT; CDR2 reads YNNKEL (reference sequence). This CDR3 is 15 amino acids long. V lost 0 bases, J lost 5 bases, and 13 bases lay in between. DNA for the CDR3: TGTGCCAGCAGCCAAGATCCCCAGGGGAGGGAGACCCAGTACTTC. Protein: CASSQDPQGRETQYF.

This clonotype was seen repeatedly, ten times or more. The chain joins TRBV11-2 to TRBJ2-2; D call uncertain. CDR1 is SGHAT, CDR2 FQNNGV, per germline. The ends were cut back, 4 bases at V and 0 bases at J, with 6 bases in the middle. This CDR3 contains 14 residues. The CDR3 sequence: CASSSLTNTGELFF. The CDR3 DNA sequence: TGTGCCAGCAGCTCCCTCACGAACACCGGGGAGCTGTTTTTT. Full variable domain (remainder filled in from reference TRBV11-2 and TRBJ2-2): EAGVAQSPRYKIIEKRQSVAFWCNPISGHATLYWYQQILGQGPKLLIQFQNNGVVDDSQLPKDRFSAERLKGVDSTLKIQPAKLEDSAVYLCASSSLTNTGELFFGEGSRLTVL.

The CDR3 nucleotides are TGCGCCAGCAGTTACAGGAGACTCAATGAGCAGTTCTTC. Residues: CASSYRRLNEQFF. This chain connects TRBV5-1 to TRBJ2-1; the D gene is possibly TRBD1 (5 bases). CDR1 and CDR2 (germline): SGHRS, YFSETQ. This CDR3 is built from 13 residues. V shed 5 bases and J shed 6 bases, with 12 bases lying between them.

This clonotype has only a few counts. The chain combines TRBV9 with TRBJ1-1; perhaps TRBD1 as D (6 bases). The CDR3 contains 16 residues. Per germline, CDR1 SGDLS and CDR2 YYNGEE. V dropped 0 bases and J dropped 1 base, with 13 bases sitting between them. The CDR3 sequence is CASSVEGQLANTEAFF. The CDR3 nucleotides are TGTGCCAGCAGCGTAGAAGGACAGTTGGCGAACACTGAAGCTTTCTTT.